This TCR beta chain emerged from a study of cytomegalovirus exposure and HLA in healthy donors. For the study at large: The roughly 700 first-cohort repertoires shared a platform with the approximately 110 validation repertoires, as reported in a later analysis.

Study-wide findings and caveats: Diagnosis of cytomegalovirus status made by the classifier reportedly showed high specificity and sensitivity.

In the case of this clone: Its antigen is undetermined.

Between the trimmed V and J ends, which lost 0 bases and 2 bases, there was a span of 11 bases. This CDR3 has 14 amino acids. The germline gives CDR1 SQVTM, CDR2 ANQGSEA. Profiling relied on immunoSEQ multiplex PCR, and the TCRdb table lists in-frame clones only, not all of them. The table includes 200,000 or so clones, roughly 84% detected once. The validation cohort, a group of around 130 subjects, included the donors and was separate from the approximately 700-subject first cohort. Sequences were obtained from PBMCs. This sequence joins TRBV29-1 and TRBJ2-7, with a tentative D call TRBD2 (5 bases). The TCR comes from a man younger than 30 in good health and CMV-seropositive. The CDR3 loop reads CSVEERLATYEQYF. The CDR3 region has the DNA TGCAGCGTTGAAGAGCGCCTAGCCACCTACGAGCAGTACTTC.